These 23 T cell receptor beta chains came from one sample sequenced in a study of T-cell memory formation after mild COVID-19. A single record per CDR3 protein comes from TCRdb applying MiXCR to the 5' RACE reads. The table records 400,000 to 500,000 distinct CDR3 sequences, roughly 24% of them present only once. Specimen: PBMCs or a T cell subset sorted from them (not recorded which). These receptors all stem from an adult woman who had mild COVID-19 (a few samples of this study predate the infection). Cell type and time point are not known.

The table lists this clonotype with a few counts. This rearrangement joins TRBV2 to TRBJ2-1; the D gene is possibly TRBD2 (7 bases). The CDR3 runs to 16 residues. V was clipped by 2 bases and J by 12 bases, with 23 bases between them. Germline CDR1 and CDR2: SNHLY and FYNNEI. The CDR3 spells CASSESPSGALQGQFF. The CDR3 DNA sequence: TGTGCCAGCAGTGAATCTCCGAGCGGGGCCCTACAGGGGCAGTTCTTC.

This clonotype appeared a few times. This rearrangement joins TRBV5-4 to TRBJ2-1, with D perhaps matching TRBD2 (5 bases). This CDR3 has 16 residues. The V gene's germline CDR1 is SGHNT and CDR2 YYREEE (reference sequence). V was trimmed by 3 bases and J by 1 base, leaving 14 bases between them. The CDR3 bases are TGTGCCAGCAGCTCCGCTGAGGGCTTATCCTACAATGAGCAGTTCTTC. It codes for CASSSAEGLSYNEQFF.

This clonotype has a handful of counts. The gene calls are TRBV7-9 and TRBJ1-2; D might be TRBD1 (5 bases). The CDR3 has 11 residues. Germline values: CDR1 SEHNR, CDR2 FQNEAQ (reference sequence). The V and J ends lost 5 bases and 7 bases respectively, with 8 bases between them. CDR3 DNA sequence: TGTGCCAGCAGCGGAGGGGCTGGCTACACCTTC. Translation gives CASSGGAGYTF.

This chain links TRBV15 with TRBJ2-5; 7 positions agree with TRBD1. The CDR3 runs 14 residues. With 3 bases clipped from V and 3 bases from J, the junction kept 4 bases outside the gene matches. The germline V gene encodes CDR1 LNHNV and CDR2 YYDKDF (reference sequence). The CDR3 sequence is CATSRGQLEETQYF. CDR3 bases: TGTGCCACCAGCAGGGGACAGCTGGAAGAGACCCAGTACTTC.

The CDR3 coding sequence is TGTGCCAGCAGCGCCCCGGACAGGGGAAACTATGGCTACACCTTC. This sequence encodes CASSAPDRGNYGYTF. The chain employs TRBV9 and TRBJ1-2; 9 bases map to TRBD1. This CDR3 spans 15 amino acids. Germline trimming cut 3 bases from V and 2 bases from J; bases unmatched to any gene: 5. Germline V gene sequence: CDR1 SGDLS, CDR2 YYNGEE.

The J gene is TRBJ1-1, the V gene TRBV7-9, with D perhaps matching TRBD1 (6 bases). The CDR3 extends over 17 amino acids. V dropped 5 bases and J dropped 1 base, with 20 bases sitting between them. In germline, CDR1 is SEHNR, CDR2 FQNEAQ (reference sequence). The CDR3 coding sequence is TGTGCCAGCAGCATTCCCCCAGGGGCAAGTGGGAACACTGAAGCTTTCTTT. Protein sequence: CASSIPPGASGNTEAFF. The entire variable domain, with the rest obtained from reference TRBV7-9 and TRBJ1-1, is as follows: DTGVSQNPRHKITKRGQNVTFRCDPISEHNRLYWYRQTLGQGPEFLTYFQNEAQLEKSRLLSDRFSAERPKGSFSTLEIQRTEQGDSAMYLCASSIPPGASGNTEAFFGQGTRLTVV.

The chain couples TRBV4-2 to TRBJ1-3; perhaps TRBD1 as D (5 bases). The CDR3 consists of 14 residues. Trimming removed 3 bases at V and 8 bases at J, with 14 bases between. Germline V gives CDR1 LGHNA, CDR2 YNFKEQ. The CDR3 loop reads CASSQGDFADTIYF. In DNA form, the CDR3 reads TGTGCCAGCAGCCAGGGGGACTTCGCGGACACCATATATTTT.

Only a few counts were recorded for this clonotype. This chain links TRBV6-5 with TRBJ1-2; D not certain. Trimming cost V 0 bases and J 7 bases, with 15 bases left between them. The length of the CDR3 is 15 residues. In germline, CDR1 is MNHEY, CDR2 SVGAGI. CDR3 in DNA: TGTGCCAGCAGTTACTCGAGGGCATACATGGGTGGCTACACCTTC. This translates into CASSYSRAYMGGYTF.

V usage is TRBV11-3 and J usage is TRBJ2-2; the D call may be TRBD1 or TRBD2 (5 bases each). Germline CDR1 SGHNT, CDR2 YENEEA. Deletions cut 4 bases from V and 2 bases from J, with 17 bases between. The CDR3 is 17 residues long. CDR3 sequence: CASSSGSGSSNTGELFF. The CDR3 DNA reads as TGTGCCAGCAGCTCCGGTTCAGGGAGCTCTAACACCGGGGAGCTGTTTTTT.

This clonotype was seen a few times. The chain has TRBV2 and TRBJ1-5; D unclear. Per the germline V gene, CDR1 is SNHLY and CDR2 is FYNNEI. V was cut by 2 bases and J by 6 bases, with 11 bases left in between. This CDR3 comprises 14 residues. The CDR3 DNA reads TGTGCCAGCAGTGAATGGGTGGGGATTCAGCCCCAGCATTTT. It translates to CASSEWVGIQPQHF.

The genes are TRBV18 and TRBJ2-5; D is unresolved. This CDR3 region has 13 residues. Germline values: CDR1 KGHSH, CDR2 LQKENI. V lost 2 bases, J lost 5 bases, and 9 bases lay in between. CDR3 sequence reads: CASSPTLGETQYF. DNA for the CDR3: TGTGCCAGCTCACCAACGCTGGGGGAGACCCAGTACTTC.

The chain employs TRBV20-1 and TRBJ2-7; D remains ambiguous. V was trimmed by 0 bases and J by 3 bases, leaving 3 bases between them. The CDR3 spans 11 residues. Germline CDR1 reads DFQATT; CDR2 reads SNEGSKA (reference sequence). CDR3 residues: CSARDHYEQYF. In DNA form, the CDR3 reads TGCAGTGCTAGAGACCACTACGAGCAGTACTTC.

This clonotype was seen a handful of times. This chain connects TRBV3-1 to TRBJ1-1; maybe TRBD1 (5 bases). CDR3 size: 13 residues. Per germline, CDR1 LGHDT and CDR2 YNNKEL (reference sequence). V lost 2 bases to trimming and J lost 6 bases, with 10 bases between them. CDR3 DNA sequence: TGTGCCAGCAGCCAAAGCAGGGTGTCTGAAGCTTTCTTT. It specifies CASSQSRVSEAFF.

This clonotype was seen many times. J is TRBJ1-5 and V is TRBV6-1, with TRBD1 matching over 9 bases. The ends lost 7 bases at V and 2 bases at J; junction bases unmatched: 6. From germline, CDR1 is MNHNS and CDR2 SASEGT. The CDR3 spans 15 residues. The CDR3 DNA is TGTGCCAGCACCCCGGACAGGGGAGGCAATCAGCCCCAGCATTTT. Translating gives CASTPDRGGNQPQHF.

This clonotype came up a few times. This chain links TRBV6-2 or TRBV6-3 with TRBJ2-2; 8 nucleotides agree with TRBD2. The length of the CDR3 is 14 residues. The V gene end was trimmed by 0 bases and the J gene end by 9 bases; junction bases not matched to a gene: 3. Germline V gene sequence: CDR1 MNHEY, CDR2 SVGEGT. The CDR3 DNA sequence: TGTGCCAGCAGTTACTCTAGACTAGCGCGGGAGCTGTTTTTT. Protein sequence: CASSYSRLARELFF.

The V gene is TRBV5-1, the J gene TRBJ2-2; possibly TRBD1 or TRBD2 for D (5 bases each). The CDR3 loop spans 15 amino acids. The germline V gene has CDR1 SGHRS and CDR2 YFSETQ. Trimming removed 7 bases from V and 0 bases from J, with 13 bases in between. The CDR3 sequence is CASRSGTTNTGELFF. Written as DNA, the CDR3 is TGCGCCAGCCGCTCCGGGACCACGAACACCGGGGAGCTGTTTTTT.

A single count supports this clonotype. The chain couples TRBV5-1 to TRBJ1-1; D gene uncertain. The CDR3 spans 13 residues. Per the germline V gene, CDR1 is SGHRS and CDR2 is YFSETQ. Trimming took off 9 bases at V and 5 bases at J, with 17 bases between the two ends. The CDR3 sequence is CATREGRETEAFF. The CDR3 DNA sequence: TGCGCCACCAGAGAAGGGAGGGAAACTGAAGCTTTCTTT.

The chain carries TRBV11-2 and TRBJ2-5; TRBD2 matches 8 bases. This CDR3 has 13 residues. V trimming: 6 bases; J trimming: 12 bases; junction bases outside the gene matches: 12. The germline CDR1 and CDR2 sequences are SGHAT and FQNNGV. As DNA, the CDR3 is TGTGCCAGCAGTCAAGGACTAGCCGACCGGGAGTACTTC. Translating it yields CASSQGLADREYF.

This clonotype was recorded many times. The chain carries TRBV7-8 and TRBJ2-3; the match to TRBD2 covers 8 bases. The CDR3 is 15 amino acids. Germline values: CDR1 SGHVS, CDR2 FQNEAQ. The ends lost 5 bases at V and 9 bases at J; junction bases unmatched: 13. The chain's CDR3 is CASSPVGGGAGTQYF. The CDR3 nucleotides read TGTGCCAGCAGCCCCGTCGGGGGGGGGGCAGGCACGCAGTATTTT.

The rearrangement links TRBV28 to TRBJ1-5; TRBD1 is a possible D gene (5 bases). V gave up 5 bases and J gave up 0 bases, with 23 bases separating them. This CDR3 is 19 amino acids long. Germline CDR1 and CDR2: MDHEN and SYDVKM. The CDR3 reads CASSPIWGVEGGSNQPQHF. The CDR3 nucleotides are TGTGCCAGCAGTCCAATATGGGGCGTGGAGGGTGGTAGCAATCAGCCCCAGCATTTT.

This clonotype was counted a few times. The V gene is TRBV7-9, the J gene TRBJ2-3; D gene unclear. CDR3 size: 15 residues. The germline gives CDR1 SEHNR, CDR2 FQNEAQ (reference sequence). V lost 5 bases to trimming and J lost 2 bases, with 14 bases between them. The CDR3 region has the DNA TGTGCCAGCAGCCCGGTCATGGCCTACACAGATACGCAGTATTTT. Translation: CASSPVMAYTDTQYF.

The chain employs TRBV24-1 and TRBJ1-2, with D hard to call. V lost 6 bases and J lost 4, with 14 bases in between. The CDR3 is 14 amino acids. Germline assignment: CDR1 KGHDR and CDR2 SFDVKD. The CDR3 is CATSRDEGSYGYTF. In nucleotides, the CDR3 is TGTGCCACCAGTCGCGATGAGGGAAGCTATGGCTACACCTTC.

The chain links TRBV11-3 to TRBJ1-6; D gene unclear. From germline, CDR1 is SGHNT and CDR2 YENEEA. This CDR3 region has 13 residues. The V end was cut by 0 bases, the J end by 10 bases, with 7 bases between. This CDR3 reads CASSLESRSPLHF. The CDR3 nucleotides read TGTGCCAGCAGCTTAGAATCGAGGTCACCCCTCCACTTT.